This is a list of T cell receptor beta chains from one sample in a study of blood T cell repertoires in COVID-19. Clones were sequenced by immunoSEQ multiplex PCR, and TCRdb holds only the in-frame ones, with some missing. Among hundreds of thousands of clones listed, under 90% were seen once. The sample consisted of peripheral blood. The receptors shown here come from a woman between 25 and 40 years old with COVID-19, enrolled during active disease. Both conserved end residues are part of each CDR3. A D gene is named only where the DNA matches it firmly.

D: .
J: TRBJ1-4
V: TRBV19
CDR3: CASRWASSGKLFF

D: .
J: TRBJ1-1
V: TRBV19
CDR3: CASNYYSGNTEAFF

D: TRBD1
J: TRBJ2-1
V: TRBV5-6
CDR3: CASSAPGQLSVDGNEQFF

D: TRBD1
J: TRBJ1-2
V: TRBV24-1
CDR3: CATGQGNGYTF

D: TRBD2
J: TRBJ2-1
V: TRBV2
CDR3: CASSEGLAYEQFF

D: .
J: TRBJ1-5
V: TRBV16
CDR3: CASSQLSNQPQHF

D: TRBD1
J: TRBJ1-4
V: TRBV3-1/TRBV3-2
CDR3: CASSQWGQGDEKLFF

D: TRBD1
J: TRBJ1-2
V: TRBV11-3
CDR3: CAVGRDRGDGYTF

D: .
J: TRBJ1-6
V: TRBV18
CDR3: CASSPMQGTSPLHF

D: .
J: TRBJ1-4
V: TRBV28
CDR3: CASRAGSSANEKLFF

D: TRBD1
J: TRBJ1-2
V: TRBV5-1
CDR3: CASSLAVQGTAYGYTF

D: .
J: TRBJ1-5
V: TRBV19
CDR3: CASSNLILPNYQPQHF

D: TRBD1
J: TRBJ2-4
V: TRBV10-3
CDR3: CAISESINQGATAKNIQYF

D: .
J: TRBJ1-4
V: TRBV6-5
CDR3: CASSYSVAPEKLLF

D: .
J: TRBJ1-1
V: TRBV27
CDR3: CASSLSATGNTEAFF

D: .
J: TRBJ1-2
V: TRBV5-1
CDR3: CASRPRTGTSNGYTF

D: TRBD2
J: TRBJ2-1
V: TRBV9
CDR3: CASSVVTSGVFSSYNEQFF

D: .
J: TRBJ1-5
V: TRBV5-5
CDR3: CASSLGYQVGDQPQHF

D: .
J: TRBJ2-2
V: TRBV19
CDR3: CASSMQTGELFF

D: TRBD2
J: TRBJ2-3
V: TRBV7-2
CDR3: CASSQYGGAGTDTQYF

D: .
J: TRBJ1-5
V: TRBV27
CDR3: CASSFSQGSQPQHF

D: .
J: TRBJ1-2
V: TRBV25-1
CDR3: CASSDPTAGYGYTF

D: .
J: TRBJ1-4
V: TRBV28
CDR3: CASSPHNSEKLFF

D: .
J: TRBJ1-2
V: TRBV12-1
CDR3: CASSFVAGADNGYTF

D: TRBD1
J: TRBJ1-5
V: TRBV28
CDR3: CASSKTGIEPQHF

D: .
J: TRBJ1-1
V: TRBV19
CDR3: CASSSQGAGTEAFF

D: .
J: TRBJ1-5
V: TRBV12-3/TRBV12-4
CDR3: CASSRRVLEPQHF

D: .
J: TRBJ1-2
V: TRBV29-1
CDR3: CSVDRRQGTKSEDYGYTF

D: .
J: TRBJ1-2
V: TRBV7-8
CDR3: CASSPRWSTYGYTF

D: TRBD1
J: TRBJ2-1
V: TRBV4-2
CDR3: CASSHDRQGTRNEQFF

D: TRBD1
J: TRBJ2-1
V: TRBV7-9
CDR3: CASSFPGQGVNEQFF

D: .
J: TRBJ1-6
V: TRBV6-5
CDR3: CASGSQALHF

D: TRBD1
J: TRBJ1-3
V: TRBV4-1
CDR3: CASSSHFTGTGSGNTIYF

D: .
J: TRBJ1-4
V: TRBV18
CDR3: CASSGPRGSNEKLFF

D: TRBD1
J: TRBJ1-1
V: TRBV10-3
CDR3: CAISDRGRGATEAFF

D: TRBD1
J: TRBJ2-1
V: TRBV6-4
CDR3: CASKTGESDEQFF

D: TRBD1
J: TRBJ1-4
V: TRBV7-2
CDR3: CASSFNGQGLNEKLFF

D: .
J: TRBJ2-7
V: TRBV6-5
CDR3: CASSYQRPPRDEQYF

D: TRBD1
J: TRBJ1-1
V: TRBV10-3
CDR3: CAANGQGGNTEAFF

D: TRBD2
J: TRBJ2-1
V: TRBV5-8
CDR3: CASSVSGGPDQFF

D: TRBD1
J: TRBJ1-2
V: TRBV7-9
CDR3: CASSRTGHYGYTF

D: TRBD1
J: TRBJ2-1
V: TRBV29-1
CDR3: CSSRDREVSEQFF

D: .
J: TRBJ1-1
V: TRBV5-4
CDR3: CASSINRNTEAFF

D: TRBD2
J: TRBJ2-1
V: TRBV5-1
CDR3: CASSRQTSGGYNEQFF

D: .
J: TRBJ1-2
V: TRBV11-1
CDR3: CASSKRPAGNGYTF

D: TRBD2
J: TRBJ2-2
V: TRBV5-1
CDR3: CASSLGLAAGAGELFF

D: .
J: TRBJ1-2
V: TRBV28
CDR3: CASSLIRDYGYTF

D: TRBD2
J: TRBJ2-5
V: TRBV6-2/TRBV6-3
CDR3: CASSSPGSRGGGETQYF

D: .
J: TRBJ1-2
V: TRBV29-1
CDR3: CSVEVLSTEANYGYTF

D: TRBD1
J: TRBJ1-2
V: TRBV7-9
CDR3: CASSPTGPYGYTF

D: .
J: TRBJ2-5
V: TRBV10-3
CDR3: CAISESKGVNLQETQYF

D: .
J: TRBJ1-2
V: TRBV7-2
CDR3: CASSPWTAKSGGYTF

D: .
J: TRBJ1-2
V: TRBV27
CDR3: CASSLLSGLVDGYTF

D: .
J: TRBJ1-4
V: TRBV6-1
CDR3: CASSEKLRKLFF